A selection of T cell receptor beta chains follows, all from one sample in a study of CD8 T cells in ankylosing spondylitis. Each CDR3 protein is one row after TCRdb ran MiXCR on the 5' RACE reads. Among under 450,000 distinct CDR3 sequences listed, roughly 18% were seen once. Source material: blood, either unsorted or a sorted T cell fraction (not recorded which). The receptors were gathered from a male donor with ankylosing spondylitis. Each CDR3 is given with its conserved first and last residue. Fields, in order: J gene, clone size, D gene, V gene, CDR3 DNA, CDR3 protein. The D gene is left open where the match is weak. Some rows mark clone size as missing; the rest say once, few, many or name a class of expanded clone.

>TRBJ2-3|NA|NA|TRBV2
TGTGCCAGCAGTGGGAAGCAGTACACAGATACGCAGTATTTT
CASSGKQYTDTQYF
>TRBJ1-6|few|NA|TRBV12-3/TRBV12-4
TGTGCCAGCAGCTCTACCGACAGGTCCGATTCACCCCTCCACTTT
CASSSTDRSDSPLHF
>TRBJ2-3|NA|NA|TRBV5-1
TGCGCCAGCAGCTTGACTCTCCCCACAGATACGCAGTATTTT
CASSLTLPTDTQYF
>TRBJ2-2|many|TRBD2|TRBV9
TGTGCCAGCGGCGGGGGGTACAGGGCCGCGAACACCGGGGAGCTGTTTTTT
CASGGGYRAANTGELFF
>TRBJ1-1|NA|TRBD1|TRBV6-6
TGTGCCAGCAGCAACACAGGGGATACTGAAGCTTTCTTT
CASSNTGDTEAFF
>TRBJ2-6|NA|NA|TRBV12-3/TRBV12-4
TGTGCCAGCAGGCGGAACAAGGGCTCTGGGGCCAACGTCCTGACTTTC
CASRRNKGSGANVLTF
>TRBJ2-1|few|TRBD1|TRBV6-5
TGTGCCAGCAGTTACTCGGCCCCGGGACAGGGTATCTCCAATGAGCAGTTCTTC
CASSYSAPGQGISNEQFF
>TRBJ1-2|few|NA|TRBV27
TGTGCCAGCAGGAGAGCTGGGGGGGGCGCCCTTAACTATGGCTACACCTTC
CASRRAGGGALNYGYTF
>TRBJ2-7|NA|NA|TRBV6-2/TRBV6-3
TGTGCCAGCAGTTACGAAGGGAATTATCCCTACGAGCAGTACTTC
CASSYEGNYPYEQYF
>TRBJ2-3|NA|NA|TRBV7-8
TGTGCCAGCAGCTTAGGTCAGAACACGCAGTATTTT
CASSLGQNTQYF
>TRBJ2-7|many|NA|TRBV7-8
TGTGCCAGCAGCTTCGACAGCTCCTACGAGCAGTACTTC
CASSFDSSYEQYF
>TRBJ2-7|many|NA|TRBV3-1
TGTGCCAGCAGCCAAGACCCCTACGAGCAGTACTTC
CASSQDPYEQYF
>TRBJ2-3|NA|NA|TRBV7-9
TGTGCCAGCAGCCCCCCTGGGGTAGCGGAAACAGATACGCAGTATTTT
CASSPPGVAETDTQYF
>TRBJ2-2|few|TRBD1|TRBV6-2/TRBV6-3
TGTGCCAGCAGGCGAACAGGGGGCGGGGAGCTGTTTTTT
CASRRTGGGELFF
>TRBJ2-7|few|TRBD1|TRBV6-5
TGTGCCAGCAGTTCCGGGGGACAGGGGTCCTACGAGCAGTACTTC
CASSSGGQGSYEQYF
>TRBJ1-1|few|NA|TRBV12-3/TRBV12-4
TGTGCCAGCAGTTCTCGACAGGTTTCCGCTAGAGCTTTCTTT
CASSSRQVSARAFF
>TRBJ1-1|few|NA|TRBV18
TGTGCCAGCTCACCTGGTTCGACGGTGAACACTGAAGCTTTCTTT
CASSPGSTVNTEAFF
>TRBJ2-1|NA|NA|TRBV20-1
TGCAGTGCTCGCCCAGGGACGGGAACTTACAATGAGCAGTTCTTC
CSARPGTGTYNEQFF
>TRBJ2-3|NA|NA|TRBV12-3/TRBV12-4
TGTGCCAGCACCCTAAACACAGATACGCAGTATTTT
CASTLNTDTQYF
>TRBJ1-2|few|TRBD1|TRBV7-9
TGTGCCAGCAGCCGCGGACAGGGTGGAGAGTTGGGCTACACCTTC
CASSRGQGGELGYTF
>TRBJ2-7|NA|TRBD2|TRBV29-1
TGCAGCGCCAAGACTAGCGGGAGGGGGGGCTACGAGCAGTACTTC
CSAKTSGRGGYEQYF
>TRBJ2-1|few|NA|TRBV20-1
TGCAGTGCTAGAAGCCTGGGGGGGCACTCCTACAATGAGCAGTTCTTC
CSARSLGGHSYNEQFF
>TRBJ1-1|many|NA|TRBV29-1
TGCAGCGCCGGACTGGGGGACACTGAAGCTTTCTTT
CSAGLGDTEAFF
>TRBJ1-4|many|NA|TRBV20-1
TGCAGTGCCACCACACTGACTAATGAAAAACTGTTTTTT
CSATTLTNEKLFF
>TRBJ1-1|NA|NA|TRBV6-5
TGTGCCAGCAGTTACTCGGGCAGCTTGAACACTGAAGCTTTCTTT
CASSYSGSLNTEAFF
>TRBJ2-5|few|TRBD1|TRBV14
TGTGCCAGCAGCCGCCTCGGGACAGGGCGTCAAGAGACCCAGTACTTC
CASSRLGTGRQETQYF
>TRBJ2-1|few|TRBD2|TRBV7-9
TGTGCCAGCAGCTTACGGGGCGGGGGGGCCTCGGATGAGCAGTTCTTC
CASSLRGGGASDEQFF
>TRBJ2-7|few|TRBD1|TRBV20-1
TGCAGTGCCGTGGGACAGGTAGACGAGCAGTACTTC
CSAVGQVDEQYF
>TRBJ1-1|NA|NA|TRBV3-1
TGTGCCAGCAGCCAAGGGACAACTGAAGCTTTCTTT
CASSQGTTEAFF
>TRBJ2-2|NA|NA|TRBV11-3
TGTGCCAGCAGCTTAGTGGGGGGCTTTTTGACCGGGGAGCTGTTTTTT
CASSLVGGFLTGELFF
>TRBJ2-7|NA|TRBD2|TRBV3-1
TGTGCCAGCAGCCAAGGGCTAGCGGGGCTCTACGAGCAGTACTTC
CASSQGLAGLYEQYF
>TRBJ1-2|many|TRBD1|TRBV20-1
TGCAGTGCTACAGGGGGCAACTATGGCTACACCTTC
CSATGGNYGYTF
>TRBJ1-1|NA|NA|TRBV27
TGTGCCAGCAGTTCTAGCGTAGGGGGAGGGGGAACTGAAGCTTTCTTT
CASSSSVGGGGTEAFF
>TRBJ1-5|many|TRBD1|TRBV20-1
TGCAGTGTCCAGGGGGCAGGGGGGAGATATAGCAATCAGCCCCAGCATTTT
CSVQGAGGRYSNQPQHF
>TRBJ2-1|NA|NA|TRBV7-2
TGTGCCAGCAGCTGGGGGGTCGTCTACAATGAGCAGTTCTTC
CASSWGVVYNEQFF
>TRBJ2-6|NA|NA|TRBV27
TGTGCCAGCAGTTCTAGACGCGCAGGGGCCAACGTCCTGACTTTC
CASSSRRAGANVLTF
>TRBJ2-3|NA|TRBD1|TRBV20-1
TGCAGTGCTCCAAACCTCAGGACAGGCCCCAGAAGGGATACGCAGTATTTT
CSAPNLRTGPRRDTQYF
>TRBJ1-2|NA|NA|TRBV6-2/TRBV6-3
TGTGCCAGCAGTTACCCTCTTCGACAGGTCCTTACTAACTATGGCTACACCTTC
CASSYPLRQVLTNYGYTF
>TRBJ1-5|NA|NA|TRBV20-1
TGCAGTGCTAGCCGCTGGGGGGAAGGTCAGCCCCAGCATTTT
CSASRWGEGQPQHF
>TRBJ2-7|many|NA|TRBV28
TGTGCCAGCAGTCTCGGACACGTCGAGCAGTACTTC
CASSLGHVEQYF
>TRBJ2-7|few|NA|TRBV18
TGTGCCAGCTCACCCCAAAACTTCGCGGCCTACGAGCAGTACTTC
CASSPQNFAAYEQYF
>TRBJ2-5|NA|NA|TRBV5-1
TGCGCCAGCAGCTTGGCCGAAACTCAACAGACCCAGTACTTC
CASSLAETQQTQYF
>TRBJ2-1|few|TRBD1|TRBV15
TGTGCCACCAGCACCGGGACAGGGGTCCTCGAAGGCTCCTACAATGAGCAGTTCTTC
CATSTGTGVLEGSYNEQFF
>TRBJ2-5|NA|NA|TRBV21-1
TGTGCCAGCAGCAATGGGTCAGGGTCATCCGGGGGGGAGACCCAGTACTTC
CASSNGSGSSGGETQYF
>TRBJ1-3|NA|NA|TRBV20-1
TGCAGTGCTAGCCCAGAGGGGCGATTGGGAAACACCATATATTTT
CSASPEGRLGNTIYF
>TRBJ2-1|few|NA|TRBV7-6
TGTGCCAGCAGCTCCACCGTAGCGGCCTCCTACAATGAGCAGTTCTTC
CASSSTVAASYNEQFF
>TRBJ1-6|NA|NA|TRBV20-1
TGCAGTGCTAGAGTAGGGACATATAATTCACCCCTCCACTTT
CSARVGTYNSPLHF
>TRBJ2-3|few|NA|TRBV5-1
TGCGCCAGCAGCTTAGGGAGTTCGACTGGCACAGATACGCAGTATTTT
CASSLGSSTGTDTQYF